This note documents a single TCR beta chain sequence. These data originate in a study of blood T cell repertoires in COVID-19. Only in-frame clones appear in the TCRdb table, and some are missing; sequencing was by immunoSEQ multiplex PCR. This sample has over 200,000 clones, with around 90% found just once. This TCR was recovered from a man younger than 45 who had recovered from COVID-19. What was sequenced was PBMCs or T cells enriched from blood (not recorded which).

CDR3 sequence reads: CASSFHRGNQPQHF. The CDR3 nucleotides read TGTGCCAGCAGTTTTCACAGGGGCAATCAGCCCCAGCATTTT. The J gene is TRBJ1-5, the V gene TRBV6-2 or TRBV6-3, with a possible D match to TRBD1 (6 bases). The CDR3 runs 14 residues. CDR1 and CDR2 (germline): MNHEY, SVGEGT. V gave up 4 bases and J gave up 2 bases, with 9 bases separating them.